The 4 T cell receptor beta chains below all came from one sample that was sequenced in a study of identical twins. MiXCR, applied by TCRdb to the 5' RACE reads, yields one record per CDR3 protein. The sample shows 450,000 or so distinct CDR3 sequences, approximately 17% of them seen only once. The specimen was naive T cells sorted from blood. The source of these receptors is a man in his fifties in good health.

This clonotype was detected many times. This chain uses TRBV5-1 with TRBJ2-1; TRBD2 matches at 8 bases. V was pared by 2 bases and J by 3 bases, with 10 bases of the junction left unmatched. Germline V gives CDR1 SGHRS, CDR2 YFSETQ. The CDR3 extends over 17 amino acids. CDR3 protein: CASSFARVAGLYNEQFF. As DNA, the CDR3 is TGCGCCAGCAGCTTCGCCCGGGTAGCGGGACTCTACAATGAGCAGTTCTTC.

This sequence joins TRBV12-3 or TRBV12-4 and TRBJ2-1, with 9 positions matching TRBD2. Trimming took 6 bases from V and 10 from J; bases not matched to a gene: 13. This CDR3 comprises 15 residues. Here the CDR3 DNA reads TGTGCCAGCAGCCCTAGCGCGGGGGGGCCATGGGAGCAGTTCTTC. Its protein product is CASSPSAGGPWEQFF.

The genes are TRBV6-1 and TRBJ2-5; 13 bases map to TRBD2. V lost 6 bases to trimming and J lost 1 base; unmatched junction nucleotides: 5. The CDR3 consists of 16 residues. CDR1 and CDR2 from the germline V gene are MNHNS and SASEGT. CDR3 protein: CASSRWTSGGQETQYF. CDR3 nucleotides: TGTGCCAGCAGCCGATGGACTAGCGGGGGCCAAGAGACCCAGTACTTC.

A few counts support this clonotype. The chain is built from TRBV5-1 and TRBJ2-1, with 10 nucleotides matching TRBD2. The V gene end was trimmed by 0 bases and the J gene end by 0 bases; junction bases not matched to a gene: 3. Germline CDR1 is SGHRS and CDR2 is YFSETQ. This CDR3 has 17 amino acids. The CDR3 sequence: CASSLVPSGSSYNEQFF. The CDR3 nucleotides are TGCGCCAGCAGCTTGGTCCCTAGCGGGAGCTCCTACAATGAGCAGTTCTTC.